This paragraph reports one T cell receptor (beta chain). These data are taken from a study of blood T cell repertoires in COVID-19. About the study: Samples representing acute and convalescent COVID-19 were sourced from the United States, Italy and Spain. From T cells, B-cell-depleted T cells, or PBMCs came the material, which was cDNA or gDNA.

V lost 0 bases to trimming and J lost 1 base; unmatched junction nucleotides: 3. The CDR3 has 15 residues. Per the germline V gene, CDR1 is SEHNR and CDR2 is FQNEAQ (reference sequence). Libraries were prepared by immunoSEQ multiplex PCR; TCRdb keeps only in-frame clonotypes and omits some of them. The data hold about 95,000 clones, with 75% to 85% observed a single time. The V gene is TRBV7-9, the J gene TRBJ2-7; 7 bases are shared with TRBD1. This receptor was taken from a man older than 75 with COVID-19, enrolled during active disease. Sequencing input: peripheral blood. The CDR3 spells CASSLASGQSYEQYF. CDR3 coding DNA: TGTGCCAGCAGCTTAGCCTCGGGACAGTCCTACGAGCAGTACTTC.